The following is a TCR beta chain sequence with its context. The antigen is not known. TCR beta VDJ and CDR3 profiling used genomic DNA as template. TCRdb passed the reads through MiXCR, listing each CDR3 protein once. The top ten hold 4% of the sample, which has about 420,000 distinct CDR3 sequences, roughly 68% seen once. Trimming pared 2 bases from V and 17 bases from J, leaving 20 bases between. Germline CDR1 reads SGDLS; CDR2 reads YYNGEE. CDR3 size: 14 residues. These data belong to a study of CD8+CD57+ T cells in acquired aplastic anemia. For the study at large: Each DNA sample taken from sorted CD4+ and CD8+ cells came to about 3.2 ug on average. Healthy donors yielded some 11 million CD4+ cell reads on average. Whole-study results and caveats: Significant differences in CD8+ Simpson's diversity were not observed between patients and controls. Overlap between patients and controls comprised 25 to 30 CD8+ CDR3 sequences.

This chain joins TRBV9 and TRBJ1-6, with TRBD1 as a possible D gene (5 bases). This receptor was taken from a human donor in good health, serving as a control. The sequencing input was sorted CD4+, CD8+, or CD8+CD57+ T cells (not recorded which) from PBMCs. The CDR3 DNA sequence: TGTGCCAGCAGCGTGACTTCACAGAGGTCGGGGGTCCACTTT. Encoded protein: CASSVTSQRSGVHF.